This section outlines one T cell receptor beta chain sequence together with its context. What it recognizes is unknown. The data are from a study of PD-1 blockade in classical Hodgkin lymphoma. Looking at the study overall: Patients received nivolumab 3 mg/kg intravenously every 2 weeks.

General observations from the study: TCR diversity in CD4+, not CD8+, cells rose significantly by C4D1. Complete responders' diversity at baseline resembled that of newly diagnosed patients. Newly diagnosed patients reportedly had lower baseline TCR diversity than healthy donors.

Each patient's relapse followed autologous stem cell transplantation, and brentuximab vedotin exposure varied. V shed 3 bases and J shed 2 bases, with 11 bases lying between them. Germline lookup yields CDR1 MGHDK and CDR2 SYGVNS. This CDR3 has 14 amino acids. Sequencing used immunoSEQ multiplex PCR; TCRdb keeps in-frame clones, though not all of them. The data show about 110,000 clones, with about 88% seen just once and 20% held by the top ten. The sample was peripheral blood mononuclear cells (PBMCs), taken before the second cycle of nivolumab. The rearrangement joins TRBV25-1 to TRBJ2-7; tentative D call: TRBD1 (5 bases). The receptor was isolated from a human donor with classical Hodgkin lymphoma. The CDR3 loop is CASSEVGAPYEQYF. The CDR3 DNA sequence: TGTGCCAGCAGTGAGGTAGGGGCCCCCTACGAGCAGTACTTC.